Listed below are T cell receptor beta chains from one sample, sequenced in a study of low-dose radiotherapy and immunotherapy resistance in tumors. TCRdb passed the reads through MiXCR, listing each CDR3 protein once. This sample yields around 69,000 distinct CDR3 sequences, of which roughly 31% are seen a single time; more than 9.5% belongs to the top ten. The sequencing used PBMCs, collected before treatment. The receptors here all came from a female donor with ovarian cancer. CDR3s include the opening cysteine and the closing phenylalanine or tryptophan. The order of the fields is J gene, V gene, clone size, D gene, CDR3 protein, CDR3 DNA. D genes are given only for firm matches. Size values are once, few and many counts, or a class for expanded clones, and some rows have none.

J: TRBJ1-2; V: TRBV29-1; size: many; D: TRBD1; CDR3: CSVDSGTGNYGYTF; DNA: TGCAGCGTTGATTCCGGGACAGGGAACTATGGCTACACCTTC
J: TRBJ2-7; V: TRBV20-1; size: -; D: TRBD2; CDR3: CSALSGSFSYEQYF; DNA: TGCAGTGCTCTTAGCGGGAGTTTTTCCTACGAGCAGTACTTC
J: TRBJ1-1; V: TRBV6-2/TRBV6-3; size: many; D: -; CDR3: CASSYTGGGAFF; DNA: TGTGCCAGCAGTTACACAGGCGGCGGGGCTTTCTTT
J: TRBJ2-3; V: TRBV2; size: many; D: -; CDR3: CASSDGSLPSTDTQYF; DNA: TGTGCCAGCAGTGATGGTAGCCTACCCAGCACAGATACGCAGTATTTT
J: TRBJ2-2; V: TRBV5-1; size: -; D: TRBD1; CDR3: CASSLDRGPNTGELFF; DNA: TGCGCCAGCAGCTTGGACAGGGGTCCGAACACCGGGGAGCTGTTTTTT
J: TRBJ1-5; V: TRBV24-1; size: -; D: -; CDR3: CATSDYSNQPQHF; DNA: TGTGCCACCAGTGACTATAGCAATCAGCCCCAGCATTTT
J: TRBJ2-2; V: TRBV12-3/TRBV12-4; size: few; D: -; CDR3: CASSLSRNSNTGELFF; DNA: TGTGCCAGCAGTTTGTCCAGGAATTCGAACACCGGGGAGCTGTTTTTT
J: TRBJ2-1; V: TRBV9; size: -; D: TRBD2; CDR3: CASSRSGRDYNEQFF; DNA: TGTGCCAGCAGCCGTAGCGGGAGGGATTACAATGAGCAGTTCTTC
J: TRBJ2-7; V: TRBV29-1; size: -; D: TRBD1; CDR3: CSARTGVDEQYF; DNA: TGCAGCGCCCGGACAGGGGTTGACGAGCAGTACTTC
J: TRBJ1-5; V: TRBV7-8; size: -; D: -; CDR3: CASSFRVNQPQHF; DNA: TGTGCCAGCAGCTTTAGAGTAAATCAGCCCCAGCATTTT
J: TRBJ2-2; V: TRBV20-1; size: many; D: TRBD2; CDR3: CSARPTSGIGIGELFF; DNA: TGCAGTGCTAGACCGACTAGCGGGATCGGTATCGGGGAGCTGTTTTTT
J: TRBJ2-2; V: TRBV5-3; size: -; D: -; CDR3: CASSLGQFANTGELFF; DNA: TGTGCCAGCAGCTTGGGGCAGTTCGCGAACACCGGGGAGCTGTTTTTT
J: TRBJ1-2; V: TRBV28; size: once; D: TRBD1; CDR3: CASCPPGTGYYGYTF; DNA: TGTGCCAGCTGTCCCCCCGGGACAGGCTATTATGGCTACACCTTC
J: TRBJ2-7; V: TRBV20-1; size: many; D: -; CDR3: CSARSPRGGYEQYF; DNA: TGCAGTGCTAGAAGCCCCAGGGGCGGCTACGAGCAGTACTTC
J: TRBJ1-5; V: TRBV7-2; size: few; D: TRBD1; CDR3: CASSLEGQGLQPQHF; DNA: TGTGCCAGCAGCTTAGAGGGACAGGGATTACAGCCCCAGCATTTT
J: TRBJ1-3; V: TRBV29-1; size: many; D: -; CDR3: CSVEDRLDRGNTIYF; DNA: TGCAGCGTTGAAGATCGGTTGGACAGAGGAAACACCATATATTTT
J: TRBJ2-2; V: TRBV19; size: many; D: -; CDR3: CASSKGLPQAGELFF; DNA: TGTGCCAGTAGTAAGGGACTCCCTCAAGCCGGGGAGCTGTTTTTT
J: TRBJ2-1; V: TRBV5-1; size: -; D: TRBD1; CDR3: CASSLSSGQGVHNEQFF; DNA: TGCGCCAGCAGCTTGTCCTCGGGACAGGGGGTACACAATGAGCAGTTCTTC
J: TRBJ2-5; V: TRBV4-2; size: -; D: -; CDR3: CASSPFGGNGETQYF; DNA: TGTGCCAGCAGCCCATTTGGGGGGAATGGAGAGACCCAGTACTTC
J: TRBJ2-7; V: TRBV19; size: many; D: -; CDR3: CASSESSYEQYF; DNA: TGTGCCAGTTCGGAGAGCTCCTACGAGCAGTACTTC
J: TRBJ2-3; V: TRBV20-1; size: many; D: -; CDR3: CSASLPGRTDTQYF; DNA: TGCAGTGCTAGTCTTCCAGGGCGCACAGATACGCAGTATTTT
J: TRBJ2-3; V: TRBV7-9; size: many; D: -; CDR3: CASSFYADTQYF; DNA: TGTGCCAGCAGCTTCTATGCCGATACGCAGTATTTT
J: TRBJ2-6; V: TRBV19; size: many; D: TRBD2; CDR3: CASSIDSSGGISGANVLTF; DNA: TGTGCCAGTAGTATAGATTCTAGCGGGGGTATCTCTGGGGCCAACGTCCTGACTTTC
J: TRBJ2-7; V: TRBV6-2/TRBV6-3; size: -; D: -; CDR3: CASSTKRGGAYEQYF; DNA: TGTGCCAGCAGTACAAAGAGGGGGGGGGCCTACGAGCAGTACTTC